These 11 T cell receptor beta chains share one sample of origin, sequenced in a study of blood T cells in healthy people across ages. The authors ran a second PCR of roughly 6 to 12 cycles using a sample-barcoded 5' primer and a J-beta primer mix. TCRdb reprocessed the 5' RACE reads with MiXCR, giving one entry per CDR3 protein. Of 1.5 million to 2 million distinct CDR3 sequences in the sample, 49% were seen once. The sequenced sample was blood. The source of these receptors is a woman in her 40s in good health.

This clonotype has only a few counts. This sequence joins TRBV11-1 and TRBJ2-5; perhaps TRBD1 as D (6 bases). Germline V gene data show CDR1 as SGHAT and CDR2 as FQDESV (reference sequence). This CDR3 is 16 amino acids long. The V end was cut by 1 base, the J end by 2 bases, with 14 bases between. CDR3 DNA sequence: TGTGCCAGCAGCTTAGGAGGACAGCCCTCTCAAGAGACCCAGTACTTC. Protein sequence: CASSLGGQPSQETQYF.

This clonotype was detected a few times. The CDR3 spells CASRQAQGPYEQYF. The CDR3, as DNA: TGCGCCAGCAGGCAGGCACAGGGCCCCTACGAGCAGTACTTC. The chain joins TRBV5-1 to TRBJ2-7, with a weak D call TRBD1 (6 bases). Trimming left V 5 bases short and J 2 bases short, with 14 bases between. CDR1 is SGHRS and CDR2 is YFSETQ in the germline V gene. The CDR3 has 14 residues.

V and J are TRBV9 and TRBJ2-5; 12 bases fit TRBD2. The J segment lost 11 bases and the V segment lost 2 bases, leaving 13 bases of the junction unmatched. Germline CDR1 and CDR2: SGDLS and YYNGEE. The CDR3 has 16 amino acids. CDR3 bases: TGTGCCAGCAGCGTGTCTAGCGGGGGGGCGGTGAATGAGCAGTACTTC. Encoded protein: CASSVSSGGAVNEQYF. Combining the CDR3 with reference TRBV9 and TRBJ2-5 gives the whole variable domain DSGVTQTPKHLITATGQRVTLRCSPRSGDLSVYWYQQSLDQGLQFLIQYYNGEERAKGNILERFSAQQFPDLHSELNLSSLELGDSALYFCASSVSSGGAVNEQYFGPGTRLLVL.

J is TRBJ2-7 and V is TRBV15; no clear D. Trimming took 1 base from V and 6 from J, leaving 13 bases between them. The germline V gene encodes CDR1 LNHNV and CDR2 YYDKDF (reference sequence). This CDR3 region has 14 residues. The CDR3 here is CATSRGGEDGEQYF. Written as DNA, the CDR3 is TGTGCCACCAGCAGAGGCGGAGAAGATGGCGAGCAGTACTTC.

The CDR3 here is CASSQDNVRGGTDTQYF. CDR3 DNA sequence: TGCGCCAGCAGCCAAGATAACGTGAGGGGTGGCACAGATACGCAGTATTTT. V gene TRBV4-3 combines with J gene TRBJ2-3; either TRBD1 or TRBD2 may supply D (5 bases each). Germline lookup yields CDR1 LGHNA and CDR2 YSLEER. Trimming shortened V by 0 bases and J by 1 base, and 14 bases separated the two germline ends. The CDR3 length is 17 residues.

V and J are TRBV28 and TRBJ2-7; 8 bases fit TRBD1. The length of the CDR3 is 16 residues. Germline trimming cut 4 bases from V and 1 base from J; bases unmatched to any gene: 9. CDR1 and CDR2 from the germline V gene are MDHEN and SYDVKM. This CDR3 is CASSSLGTGKSYEQYF. CDR3 bases: TGTGCCAGCAGTTCGTTAGGGACAGGTAAATCCTACGAGCAGTACTTC. Complete variable domain (other parts from reference TRBV28 and TRBJ2-7): DVKVTQSSRYLVKRTGEKVFLECVQDMDHENMFWYRQDPGLGLRLIYFSYDVKMKEKGDIPEGYSVSREKKERFSLILESASTNQTSMYLCASSSLGTGKSYEQYFGPGTRLTVT.

The rearrangement joins TRBV29-1 to TRBJ2-7; D unresolved. Germline CDR1 SQVTM, CDR2 ANQGSEA. V was cut by 2 bases and J by 5 bases, with 10 bases left in between. The CDR3 loop spans 12 amino acids. The DNA of the CDR3 is TGCAGCGTTGAAATCGGTCCCAACGAGCAGTACTTC. Protein sequence: CSVEIGPNEQYF.

The V call is TRBV18, the J call TRBJ2-4, with 7 bases identical to TRBD1. The J call may be mistaken, given a closer DNA end match to TRBJ2-7. The CDR3 is 15 amino acids. Per germline, CDR1 KGHSH and CDR2 LQKENI. In nucleotides, the CDR3 is TGTGCCAGCTCATCCTTGGACAGGATCGAGGCCGAGCAGTACTTC. Amino acids: CASSSLDRIEAEQYF.

The V and J genes are TRBV20-1 and TRBJ1-4; D remains ambiguous. V lost 3 bases and J 0 bases, leaving 5 bases between the germline ends. The V gene's germline CDR1 is DFQATT and CDR2 SNEGSKA (reference sequence). The CDR3 runs to 13 residues. In DNA form, the CDR3 reads TGCAGTGCTAGTATCCCAACTAATGAAAAACTGTTTTTT. It encodes CSASIPTNEKLFF.

Only a few counts were recorded for this clonotype. The junction and the germline gene differ at one end; a read error may be behind it. This chain joins TRBV5-1 and TRBJ2-2; no clear D. This CDR3 spans 11 amino acids. Germline V CDR1 and CDR2: SGHRS, YFSETQ. CDR3 coding DNA: TGTGCCAGCACCAACACCGGGGAGCTGTTTTTT. Translation gives CASTNTGELFF.

This clonotype was observed a handful of times. This chain uses TRBV7-9 with TRBJ2-7, with TRBD1 matching 7 bases. CDR3 size: 13 residues. Looked up from germline, CDR1 is SEHNR and CDR2 is FQNEAQ (reference sequence). V shed 5 bases and J 3 bases; nucleotides not matched to a gene: 4. CDR3 protein: CASSHGQDYEQYF. As DNA, the CDR3 is TGTGCCAGCAGCCACGGACAGGACTACGAGCAGTACTTC.